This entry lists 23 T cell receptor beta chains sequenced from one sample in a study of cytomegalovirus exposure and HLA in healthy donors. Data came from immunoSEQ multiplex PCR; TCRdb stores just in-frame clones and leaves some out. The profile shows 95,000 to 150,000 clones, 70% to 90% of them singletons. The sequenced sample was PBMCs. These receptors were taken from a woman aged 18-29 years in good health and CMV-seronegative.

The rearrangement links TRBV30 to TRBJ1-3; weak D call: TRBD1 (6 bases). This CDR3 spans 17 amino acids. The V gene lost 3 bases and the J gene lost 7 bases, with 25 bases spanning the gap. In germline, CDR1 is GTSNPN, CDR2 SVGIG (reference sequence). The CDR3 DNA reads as TGTGCCTGGAGCCCTCTCGGACAGCTCTTAGAGAGGAACACCATATATTTT. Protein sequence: CAWSPLGQLLERNTIYF.

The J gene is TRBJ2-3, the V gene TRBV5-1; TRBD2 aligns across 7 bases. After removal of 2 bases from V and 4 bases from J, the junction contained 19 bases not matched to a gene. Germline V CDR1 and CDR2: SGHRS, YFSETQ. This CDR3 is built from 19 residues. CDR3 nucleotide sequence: TGCGCCAGCAGCTTCGATTTATTGCGGACTACTAGCGAGGCAGATACGCAGTATTTT. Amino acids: CASSFDLLRTTSEADTQYF.

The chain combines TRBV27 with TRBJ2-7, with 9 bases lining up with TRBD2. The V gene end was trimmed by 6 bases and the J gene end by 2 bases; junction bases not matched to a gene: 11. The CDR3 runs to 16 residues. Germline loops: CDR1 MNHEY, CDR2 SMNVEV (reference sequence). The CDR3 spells CASSSIAGVLAYEQYF. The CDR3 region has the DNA TGTGCCAGCAGCTCGATAGCGGGAGTTTTAGCCTACGAGCAGTACTTC.

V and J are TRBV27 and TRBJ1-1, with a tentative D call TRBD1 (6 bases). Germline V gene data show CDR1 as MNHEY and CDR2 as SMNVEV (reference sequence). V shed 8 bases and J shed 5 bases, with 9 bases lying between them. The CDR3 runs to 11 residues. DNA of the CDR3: TGTGCCAGCCGAAGGGGGACTGAAGCTTTCTTT. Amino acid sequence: CASRRGTEAFF.

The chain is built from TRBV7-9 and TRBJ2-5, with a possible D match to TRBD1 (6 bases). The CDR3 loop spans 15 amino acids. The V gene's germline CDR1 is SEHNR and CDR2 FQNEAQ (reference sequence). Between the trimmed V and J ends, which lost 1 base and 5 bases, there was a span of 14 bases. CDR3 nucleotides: TGTGCCAGCAGCTTAGGATTCAGGGGTAGCGAGACCCAGTACTTC. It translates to CASSLGFRGSETQYF.

This chain's CDR3 is CASSFEGLAGSLNTGELFF. The CDR3 DNA reads as TGTGCCAGCAGTTTCGAGGGACTAGCGGGCTCATTGAACACCGGGGAGCTGTTTTTT. This chain uses TRBV27 with TRBJ2-2; 12 nucleotides match TRBD2. CDR1 and CDR2 (germline): MNHEY, SMNVEV (reference sequence). The CDR3 totals 19 residues. V was clipped by 3 bases and J by 1 base; unmatched bases: 9.

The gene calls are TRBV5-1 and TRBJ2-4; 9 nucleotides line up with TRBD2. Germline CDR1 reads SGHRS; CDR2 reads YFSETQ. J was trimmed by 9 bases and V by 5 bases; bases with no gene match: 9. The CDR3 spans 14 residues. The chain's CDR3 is CASREGTSPGIQYF. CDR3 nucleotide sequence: TGCGCCAGCAGAGAGGGGACTAGCCCTGGCATTCAGTACTTC.

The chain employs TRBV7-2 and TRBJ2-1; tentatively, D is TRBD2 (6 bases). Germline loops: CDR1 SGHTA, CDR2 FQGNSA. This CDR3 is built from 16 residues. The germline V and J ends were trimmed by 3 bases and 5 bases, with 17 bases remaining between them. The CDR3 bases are TGTGCCAGCAGCTTGCCGGGACTCGGAAGTGACAATGAGCAGTTCTTC. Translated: CASSLPGLGSDNEQFF.

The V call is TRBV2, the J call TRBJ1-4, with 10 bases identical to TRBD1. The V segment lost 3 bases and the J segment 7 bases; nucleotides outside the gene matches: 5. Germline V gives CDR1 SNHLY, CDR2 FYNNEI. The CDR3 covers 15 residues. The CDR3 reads CASSDGTGVGEKLFF. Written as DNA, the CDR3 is TGTGCCAGCAGTGATGGGACAGGGGTAGGTGAAAAACTGTTTTTT.

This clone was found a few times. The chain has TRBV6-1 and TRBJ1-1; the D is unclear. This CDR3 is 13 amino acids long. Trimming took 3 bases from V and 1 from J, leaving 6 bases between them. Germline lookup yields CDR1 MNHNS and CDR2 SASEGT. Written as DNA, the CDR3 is TGTGCCAGCAGTGACGGTGAGAACACTGAAGCTTTCTTT. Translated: CASSDGENTEAFF.

CDR3 amino acids: CASSPSDRGGSPLHF. For the CDR3, the DNA is TGTGCCAGCAGTCCATCGGACAGGGGCGGTTCACCCCTCCACTTT. The rearrangement joins TRBV6-5 to TRBJ1-6; TRBD1 aligns across 9 bases. Germline CDR1 is MNHEY and CDR2 is SVGAGI. Trimming at V came to 5 bases and at J to 9 bases, leaving 8 bases not matched to a gene. There are 15 residues in the CDR3.

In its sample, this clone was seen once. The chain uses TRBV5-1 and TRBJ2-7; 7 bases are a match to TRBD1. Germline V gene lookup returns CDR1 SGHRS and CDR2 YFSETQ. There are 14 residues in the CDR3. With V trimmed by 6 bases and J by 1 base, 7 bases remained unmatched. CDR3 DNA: TGCGCCAGCACTCGCCCGGGACAGTCCTACGAGCAGTACTTC. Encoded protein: CASTRPGQSYEQYF.

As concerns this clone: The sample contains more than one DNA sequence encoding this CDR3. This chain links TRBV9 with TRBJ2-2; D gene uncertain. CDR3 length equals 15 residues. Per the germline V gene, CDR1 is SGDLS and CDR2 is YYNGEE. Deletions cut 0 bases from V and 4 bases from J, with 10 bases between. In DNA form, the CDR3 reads TGTGCCAGCAGCGTAGGAGGCGGAAGCACCGGGGAGCTGTTTTTT. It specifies CASSVGGGSTGELFF.

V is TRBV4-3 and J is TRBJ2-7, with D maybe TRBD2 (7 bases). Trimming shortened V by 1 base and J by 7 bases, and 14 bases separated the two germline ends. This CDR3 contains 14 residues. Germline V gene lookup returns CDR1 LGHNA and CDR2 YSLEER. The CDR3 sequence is CASSQARGGLEQYF. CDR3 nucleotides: TGCGCCAGCAGCCAAGCCAGGGGAGGGCTAGAGCAGTACTTC.

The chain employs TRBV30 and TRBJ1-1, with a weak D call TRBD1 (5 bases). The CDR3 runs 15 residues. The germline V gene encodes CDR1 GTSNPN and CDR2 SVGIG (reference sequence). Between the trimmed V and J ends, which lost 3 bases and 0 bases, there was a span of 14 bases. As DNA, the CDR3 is TGTGCCTGGAGCGACAGTGGGGCGGTGAACACTGAAGCTTTCTTT. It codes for CAWSDSGAVNTEAFF.

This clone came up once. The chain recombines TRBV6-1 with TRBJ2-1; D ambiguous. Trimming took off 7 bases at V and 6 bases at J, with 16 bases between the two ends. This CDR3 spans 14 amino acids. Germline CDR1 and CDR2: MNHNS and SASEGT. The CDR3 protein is CASNVLAMSNEQFF. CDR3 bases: TGTGCCAGCAATGTTCTCGCTATGAGCAATGAGCAGTTCTTC.

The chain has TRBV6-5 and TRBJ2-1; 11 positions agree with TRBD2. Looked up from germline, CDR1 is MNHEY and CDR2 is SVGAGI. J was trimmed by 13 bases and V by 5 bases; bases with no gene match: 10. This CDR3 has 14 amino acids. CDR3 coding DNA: TGTGCCAGCAGTCCCACCGGGACTAGCGGCTCTCAGTTCTTC. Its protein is CASSPTGTSGSQFF.

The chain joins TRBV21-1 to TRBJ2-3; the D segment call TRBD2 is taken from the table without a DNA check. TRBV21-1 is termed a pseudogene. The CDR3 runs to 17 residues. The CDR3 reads CASSESGETLSTDTQYF. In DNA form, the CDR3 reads TGTGCCAGCAGCGAATCGGGAGAGACCTTAAGCACAGATACGCAGTATTTT.

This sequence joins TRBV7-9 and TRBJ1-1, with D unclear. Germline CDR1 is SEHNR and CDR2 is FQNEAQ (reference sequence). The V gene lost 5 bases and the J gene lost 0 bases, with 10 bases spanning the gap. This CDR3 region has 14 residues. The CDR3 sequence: CASSTTQLNTEAFF. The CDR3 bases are TGTGCCAGCAGCACGACACAATTGAACACTGAAGCTTTCTTT. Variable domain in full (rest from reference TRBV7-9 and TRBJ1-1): DTGVSQNPRHKITKRGQNVTFRCDPISEHNRLYWYRQTLGQGPEFLTYFQNEAQLEKSRLLSDRFSAERPKGSFSTLEIQRTEQGDSAMYLCASSTTQLNTEAFFGQGTRLTVV.

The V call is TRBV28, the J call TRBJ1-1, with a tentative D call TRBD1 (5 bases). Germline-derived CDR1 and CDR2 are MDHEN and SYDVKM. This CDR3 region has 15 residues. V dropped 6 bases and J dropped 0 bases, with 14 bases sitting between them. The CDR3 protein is CASRSLGGVNTEAFF. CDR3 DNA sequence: TGTGCCAGCAGGTCACTTGGAGGGGTGAACACTGAAGCTTTCTTT.

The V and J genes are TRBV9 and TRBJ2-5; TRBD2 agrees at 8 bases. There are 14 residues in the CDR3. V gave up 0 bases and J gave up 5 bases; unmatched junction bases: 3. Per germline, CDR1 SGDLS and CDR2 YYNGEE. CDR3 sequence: CASSVASSGETQYF. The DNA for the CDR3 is TGTGCCAGCAGCGTAGCTTCTAGCGGGGAGACCCAGTACTTC. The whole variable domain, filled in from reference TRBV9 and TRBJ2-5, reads DSGVTQTPKHLITATGQRVTLRCSPRSGDLSVYWYQQSLDQGLQFLIQYYNGEERAKGNILERFSAQQFPDLHSELNLSSLELGDSALYFCASSVASSGETQYFGPGTRLLVL.

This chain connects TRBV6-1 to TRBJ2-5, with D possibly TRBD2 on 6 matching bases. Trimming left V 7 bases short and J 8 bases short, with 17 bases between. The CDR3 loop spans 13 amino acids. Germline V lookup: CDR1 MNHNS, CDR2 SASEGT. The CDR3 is CASTSGSLATQYF. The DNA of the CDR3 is TGTGCCAGCACCTCAGGGTCACTAGCAACCCAGTACTTC.

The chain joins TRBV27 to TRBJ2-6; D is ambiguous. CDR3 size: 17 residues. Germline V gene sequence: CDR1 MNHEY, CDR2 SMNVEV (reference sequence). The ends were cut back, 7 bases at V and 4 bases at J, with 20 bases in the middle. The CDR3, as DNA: TGTGCCAGCACCCCCAGCCCCCGGGTTAGCGGGGCCAACGTCCTGACTTTC. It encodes CASTPSPRVSGANVLTF.